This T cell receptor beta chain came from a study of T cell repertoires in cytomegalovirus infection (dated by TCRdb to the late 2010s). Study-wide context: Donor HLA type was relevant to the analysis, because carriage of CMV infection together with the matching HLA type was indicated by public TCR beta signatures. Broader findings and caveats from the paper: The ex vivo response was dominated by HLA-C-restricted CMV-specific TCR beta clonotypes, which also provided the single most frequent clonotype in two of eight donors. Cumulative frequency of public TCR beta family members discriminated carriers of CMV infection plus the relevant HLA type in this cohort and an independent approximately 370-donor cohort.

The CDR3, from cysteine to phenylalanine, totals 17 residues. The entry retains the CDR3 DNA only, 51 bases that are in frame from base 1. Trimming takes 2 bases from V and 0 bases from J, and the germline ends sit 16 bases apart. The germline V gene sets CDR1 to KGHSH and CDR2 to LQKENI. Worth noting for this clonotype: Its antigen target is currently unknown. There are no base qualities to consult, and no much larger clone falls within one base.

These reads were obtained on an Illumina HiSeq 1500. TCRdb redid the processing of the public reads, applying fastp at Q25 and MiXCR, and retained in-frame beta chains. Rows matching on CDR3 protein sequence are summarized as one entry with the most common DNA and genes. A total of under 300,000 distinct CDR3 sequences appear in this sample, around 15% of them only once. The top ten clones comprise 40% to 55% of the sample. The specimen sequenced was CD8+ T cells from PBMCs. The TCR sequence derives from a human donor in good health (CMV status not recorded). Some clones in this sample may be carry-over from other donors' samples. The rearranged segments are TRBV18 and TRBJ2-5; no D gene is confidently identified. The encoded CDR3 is CASSPSFIWEYQETQYF. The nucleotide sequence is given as TGTGCCAGCTCACCATCTTTTATATGGGAATACCAAGAGACCCAGTACTTC.